This is a list of T cell receptor beta chains from one sample in a study of blood T cell repertoires in COVID-19. Repertoires were generated with immunoSEQ multiplex PCR, while TCRdb's copy carries only in-frame clones and drops some. The sample shows about 290,000 clones, 89% of them seen only once. The sequenced material came from peripheral blood. All receptors derive from a woman in her forties who had recovered from COVID-19. Both conserved end residues are part of each CDR3. The D gene is left open where the match is weak.

>NA|TRBJ2-1|TRBV15
TGTGCCACCAGCAGAGGACAGGTCCAGAGTAATGAGCAGTTCTTC
CATSRGQVQSNEQFF
>TRBD2|TRBJ2-1|TRBV6-6
TGTGCCAGCAAGCGGGGGGGCTCAAACAATGAGCAGTTCTTC
CASKRGGSNNEQFF
>NA|TRBJ2-5|TRBV10-3
TGTGCCATCAGTCAGGGGATGGAGGAGACCCAGTACTTC
CAISQGMEETQYF
>NA|TRBJ2-6|TRBV19
TGTGCCAGTTCCCTAGGAGGCGGGGCATCCGGGGCCAACGTCCTGACTTTC
CASSLGGGASGANVLTF
>TRBD2|TRBJ2-7|TRBV9
TGTGCCGCAAACTCCACTAGCGGGAGTTCGTACGAGCAGTACTTC
CAANSTSGSSYEQYF
>TRBD2|TRBJ2-1|TRBV27
TGTGCCAGCAGTTCGGGACTAGCGGGGGTTGAGCAGTTCTTC
CASSSGLAGVEQFF
>NA|TRBJ2-7|TRBV6-5
TGTGCCAGCAGTCGACTCTCTAGGGGGGAGCAGTACTTC
CASSRLSRGEQYF
>TRBD1|TRBJ1-5|TRBV7-2
TGTGCCAGCAGCCCAAGACAGGGGGGGTTGGAGCCCCAGCATTTT
CASSPRQGGLEPQHF
>NA|TRBJ2-3|TRBV30
TGTGCCTGGAGCCGACAAGGCACAGATACGCAGTATTTT
CAWSRQGTDTQYF
>NA|TRBJ2-1|TRBV5-1
TGCGCCAGCAGCATGGCCGGCACTACTTCCTACAATGAGCAGTTCTTC
CASSMAGTTSYNEQFF